This T cell receptor (beta chain) was identified during a study of human T cells and chemical hapten exposure. Looked up from germline, CDR1 is DFQATT and CDR2 is SNEGSKA (reference sequence). The CDR3 is 12 residues long. Trimming removed 6 bases from V and 3 bases from J; junction bases left unmatched: 4. Unique molecular identifiers were attached to individual cDNA molecules during library preparation. TCRdb passed the RACE reads through MiXCR, listing each CDR3 protein once. The sample has 85,000 to 100,000 distinct CDR3 sequences; around a quarter are singletons. Study results and limitations: Expanded TCRs clustered into significantly more large CDR3 similarity groups than controls, the analysis revealed.

Time point of the sample: patch test 3, about 24 weeks after DPC sensitization. The sample's treatment: therapeutic diphenylcyclopropenone sensitization with weekly scalp DPC. Whole blood, unfractionated, served as the material for total RNA extraction. About this clonotype itself: Its antigen remains unidentified.

The V call is TRBV20-1, the J call TRBJ2-5; 7 nucleotides line up with TRBD1. The sample here was whole blood, taken in connection with sensitization to the hapten diphenylcyclopropenone (DPC). This receptor was identified in a man aged 35 to 55 with alopecia areata. Some clones in this sample may be carry-over from other donors' samples. The CDR3 region is CSAGDSEETQYF. CDR3 nucleotides: TGCAGTGCAGGGGACAGTGAAGAGACCCAGTACTTC.